Shown below are 31 T cell receptor beta chains from a single sample sequenced in a study of graft-versus-host responses after intestinal transplantation. Antigens of these TCRs are unknown. Generated by immunoSEQ multiplex PCR, the TCRdb table keeps only in-frame clones and is missing some. The table has roughly 30,000 clones, around 85% seen once; the top ten hold 19%. The source was unstimulated CD8+ T cells sorted from spleen or lymph node cells, collected before intestinal transplant. These receptors came from a human donor who received an intestinal transplant.

This chain connects TRBV12-5 to TRBJ2-1; D gene ambiguous. The CDR3 sequence is 12 residues long. V shed 6 bases and J shed 4 bases, with 7 bases lying between them. CDR1 and CDR2 (germline): LGHNT, FRNRAP. CDR3 nucleotides: TGTGCTAGTGGCACTCCTTACAATGAGCAGTTCTTC. This gives the protein CASGTPYNEQFF.

The genes are TRBV5-6 and TRBJ2-7, with a weak D call TRBD2 (5 bases). The CDR3 has 13 amino acids. Germline CDR1 is SGHDT and CDR2 is YYEEEE. V shed 4 bases and J shed 1 base, with 9 bases lying between them. CDR3 sequence (DNA): TGTGCCAGCAGCGCAGCGGATTCCTACGAGCAGTACTTC. Translated, it gives CASSAADSYEQYF.

V is TRBV2 and J is TRBJ1-5; 7 positions agree with TRBD1. Germline V lookup: CDR1 SNHLY, CDR2 FYNNEI. The V gene end was trimmed by 7 bases and the J gene end by 5 bases; junction bases not matched to a gene: 11. The CDR3 runs 15 residues. The chain's CDR3 is CASTPRRGIYQPQHF. The CDR3 DNA is TGTGCCAGCACCCCGCGCAGGGGGATTTATCAGCCCCAGCATTTT.

CDR3 loop: CASSYTAGAYNEQFF. The CDR3 DNA sequence: TGTGCCAGCAGTTATACGGCGGGGGCCTACAATGAGCAGTTCTTC. The rearrangement joins TRBV27 to TRBJ2-1, with 7 bases identical to TRBD2. The germline CDR1 and CDR2 sequences are MNHEY and SMNVEV (reference sequence). The CDR3 runs to 15 residues. Trimming cost V 4 bases and J 2 bases; bases outside gene matches: 5.

V usage is TRBV4-1 and J usage is TRBJ2-1; 7 nucleotides match TRBD2. With V trimmed by 3 bases and J by 2 bases, 4 bases remained unmatched. Germline CDR1 is MGHRA and CDR2 is YSYEKL. The CDR3 loop spans 15 amino acids. The DNA of the CDR3 is TGCGCCAGCAGCCAGAGCGGGATCGCCTACAATGAGCAGTTCTTC. Its protein is CASSQSGIAYNEQFF.

This chain joins TRBV10-3 and TRBJ2-7; a possible D gene is TRBD2 (5 bases). Germline V CDR1 and CDR2: ENHRY, SYGVKD. The CDR3 covers 13 residues. V gave up 4 bases and J gave up 4 bases, with 11 bases separating them. This CDR3 reads CAISAGLLYEQYF. The CDR3 nucleotides are TGTGCCATCAGTGCTGGACTCCTATACGAGCAGTACTTC.

This clone appeared a single time. The J gene is TRBJ2-1, the V gene TRBV27, with 9 bases lining up with TRBD2. Per germline, CDR1 MNHEY and CDR2 SMNVEV (reference sequence). Trimming took 7 bases from V and 6 from J; bases not matched to a gene: 4. The CDR3 extends over 13 amino acids. The CDR3 coding sequence is TGTGCCAGCAAGATTAGCGGGGGCAATGAGCAGTTCTTC. This translates into CASKISGGNEQFF.

This chain connects TRBV5-6 to TRBJ2-2; D gene unclear. With 4 bases removed from V and 3 bases from J, the gap between germline ends came to 13 bases. Germline V gene sequence: CDR1 SGHDT, CDR2 YYEEEE. The CDR3 has 15 amino acids. This CDR3 reads CASSLVRVDTGELFF. The CDR3 nucleotides are TGTGCCAGCAGCCTCGTCCGAGTGGACACCGGGGAGCTGTTTTTT. The full variable domain, in which reference TRBV5-6 and TRBJ2-2 provide the parts outside the CDR3, is DAGVTQSPTHLIKTRGQQVTLRCSPKSGHDTVSWYQQALGQGPQFIFQYYEEEERQRGNFPDRFSGHQFPNYSSELNVNALLLGDSALYLCASSLVRVDTGELFFGEGSRLTVL.

This chain links TRBV28 with TRBJ2-1, with D possibly being TRBD1 (5 bases). Germline V gene lookup returns CDR1 MDHEN and CDR2 SYDVKM. The CDR3 covers 14 residues. Trimming took 2 bases from V and 6 from J, leaving 11 bases between them. CDR3 sequence reads: CASSLQGLGNEQFF. The CDR3 bases are TGTGCCAGCAGTTTACAGGGCCTGGGCAATGAGCAGTTCTTC.

This chain joins TRBV4-1 and TRBJ2-7, with TRBD2 matching 10 bases. J was trimmed by 4 bases and V by 1 base; bases with no gene match: 7. The CDR3 has 16 residues. The germline V gene encodes CDR1 MGHRA and CDR2 YSYEKL. This chain's CDR3 is CASSQGGVAGGYEQYF. The CDR3 DNA sequence: TGCGCCAGCAGCCAAGGGGGGGTAGCGGGGGGATACGAGCAGTACTTC.

This chain joins TRBV6-6 and TRBJ1-1; possibly TRBD1 for D (5 bases). CDR1 is MNHNY, CDR2 SVGAGI, per germline (reference sequence). V was pared by 2 bases and J by 4 bases, with 8 bases between. CDR3 length equals 13 residues. CDR3 amino acids: CASSYGRATEAFF. The CDR3 bases are TGTGCCAGCAGTTACGGCAGGGCCACTGAAGCTTTCTTT.

The CDR3 spells CASSNGPIYEQYF. Here the CDR3 DNA reads TGTGCCAGTAGTAACGGTCCTATTTACGAGCAGTACTTC. The chain uses TRBV19 and TRBJ2-7; D remains unclear. Trimming pared 4 bases from V and 4 bases from J, leaving 11 bases between. The CDR3 is made up of 13 amino acids. Germline CDR1 and CDR2: LNHDA and SQIVND (reference sequence).

The chain recombines TRBV7-2 with TRBJ1-4; TRBD1 might be the D (5 bases). The V gene lost 1 base and the J gene lost 2 bases, with 8 bases spanning the gap. This CDR3 has 15 residues. CDR1 SGHTA and CDR2 FQGNSA come from the germline V gene. The CDR3 here is CASSLEGRTNEKLFF. CDR3 DNA sequence: TGTGCCAGCAGCTTAGAGGGGCGGACTAATGAAAAACTGTTTTTT. Supplemented by reference TRBV7-2 and TRBJ1-4, the full variable domain reads GAGVSQSPSNKVTEKGKDVELRCDPISGHTALYWYRQSLGQGLEFLIYFQGNSAPDKSGLPSDRFSAERTGGSVSTLTIQRTQQEDSAVYLCASSLEGRTNEKLFFGSGTQLSVL.

The chain is built from TRBV19 and TRBJ1-2; possible D gene TRBD1, 5 bases. The CDR3 covers 15 residues. V lost 6 bases and J 0 bases, leaving 14 bases between the germline ends. Germline V gives CDR1 LNHDA, CDR2 SQIVND (reference sequence). DNA for the CDR3: TGTGCCAGTAGCCCCCTGACAGACCCTAACTATGGCTACACCTTC. The encoded protein is CASSPLTDPNYGYTF.

This clone was counted a few times. This chain connects TRBV7-9 to TRBJ1-2, with D perhaps matching TRBD1 (6 bases). Germline values: CDR1 SEHNR, CDR2 FQNEAQ (reference sequence). The CDR3 sequence is 16 residues long. The V end lost 4 bases, the J end lost 2 bases, and 17 bases lay between the germline ends. The CDR3 here is CASSSREAGVNYGYTF. CDR3 DNA sequence: TGTGCCAGCAGCTCCCGTGAGGCAGGGGTAAACTATGGCTACACCTTC.

The chain employs TRBV7-9 and TRBJ1-2; the D is unclear. Germline V lookup: CDR1 SEHNR, CDR2 FQNEAQ (reference sequence). V was clipped by 5 bases and J by 11 bases, with 6 bases between them. This CDR3 has 9 amino acids. The CDR3 loop reads CASSLSYTF. Written as DNA, the CDR3 is TGTGCCAGCAGCCTCTCGTACACCTTC. The full variable domain, in which reference TRBV7-9 and TRBJ1-2 provide the parts outside the CDR3, is DTGVSQNPRHKITKRGQNVTFRCDPISEHNRLYWYRQTLGQGPEFLTYFQNEAQLEKSRLLSDRFSAERPKGSFSTLEIQRTEQGDSAMYLCASSLSYTFGSGTRLTVV.

This chain links TRBV27 with TRBJ2-7; possible D gene TRBD2, 5 bases. There are 14 residues in the CDR3. Germline V CDR1 and CDR2: MNHEY, SMNVEV (reference sequence). Trimming shortened V by 5 bases and J by 2 bases, and 13 bases separated the two germline ends. In DNA, the CDR3 is TGTGCCAGCAGTGCCCGGGATCTTACCTACGAGCAGTACTTC. Translating gives CASSARDLTYEQYF.

In this sample, this clone turned up once. The rearrangement uses TRBV28 and TRBJ2-2, with TRBD2 matching 10 bases. V gave up 6 bases and J gave up 2 bases; unmatched junction bases: 6. Looked up from germline, CDR1 is MDHEN and CDR2 is SYDVKM. The CDR3 is 16 residues long. Here the CDR3 reads CASSSTSGANTGELFF. The CDR3 nucleotides read TGTGCCAGCAGCTCAACTAGCGGGGCCAACACCGGGGAGCTGTTTTTT. Full variable domain (rest looked up from reference TRBV28 and TRBJ2-2): DVKVTQSSRYLVKRTGEKVFLECVQDMDHENMFWYRQDPGLGLRLIYFSYDVKMKEKGDIPEGYSVSREKKERFSLILESASTNQTSMYLCASSSTSGANTGELFFGEGSRLTVL.

The V call is TRBV25-1, the J call TRBJ2-5; 7 bases agree with TRBD1. The germline V gene has CDR1 MGHDK and CDR2 SYGVNS. This CDR3 is 14 amino acids long. J lost 5 bases, V lost 4 bases, and 7 bases had no gene match. CDR3 nucleotide sequence: TGTGCCAGCAGTGGTGCAGGGGGAGTCGAGACCCAGTACTTC. Amino acids: CASSGAGGVETQYF.

This chain connects TRBV27 to TRBJ2-3, with D unresolved. Trimming left V 4 bases short and J 3 bases short, with 14 bases between. The V gene's germline CDR1 is MNHEY and CDR2 SMNVEV (reference sequence). This CDR3 has 15 amino acids. CDR3 in amino acids: CASSSQVGRTDTQYF. The CDR3 region has the DNA TGTGCCAGCAGTTCCCAGGTGGGTCGGACAGATACGCAGTATTTT.

This clone was seen just once. The chain couples TRBV27 to TRBJ2-3, with 13 bases fitting TRBD2. The germline V gene has CDR1 MNHEY and CDR2 SMNVEV (reference sequence). Unmatched junction bases numbered 7, after V lost 1 base and J lost 6 bases. The CDR3 runs 17 residues. CDR3 in DNA: TGTGCCAGCAGTTTATTGGGACTAGCGGGGCCGGGGGATACGCAGTATTTT. Encoded protein: CASSLLGLAGPGDTQYF.

This clone was detected only a few times. The chain employs TRBV4-3 and TRBJ1-5; D is unresolved. The CDR3 is 16 amino acids. Germline V gives CDR1 LGHNA, CDR2 YSLEER. V shed 3 bases and J shed 0 bases, with 12 bases lying between them. CDR3 residues: CASSQEPGFSNQPQHF. The DNA for the CDR3 is TGCGCCAGCAGCCAGGAGCCGGGATTTAGCAATCAGCCCCAGCATTTT.

The chain employs TRBV4-1 and TRBJ2-7, with 7 bases aligning to TRBD1. Trimming removed 0 bases from V and 2 bases from J; junction bases left unmatched: 7. The CDR3 has 16 residues. Germline CDR1 is MGHRA and CDR2 is YSYEKL. The CDR3: CASSQEDTGVAYEQYF. CDR3 DNA: TGCGCCAGCAGCCAAGAGGATACAGGGGTGGCCTACGAGCAGTACTTC.

V is TRBV13 and J is TRBJ2-3; maybe TRBD1 (6 bases). The CDR3 length is 15 residues. In germline, CDR1 is PRHDT, CDR2 FYEKMQ (reference sequence). V lost 0 bases and J lost 10, with 17 bases in between. This CDR3 reads CASSLGSTGLEAQYF. For the CDR3, the DNA is TGTGCCAGCAGCTTAGGGTCAACAGGGCTCGAGGCGCAGTATTTT.

The rearrangement links TRBV4-1 to TRBJ1-5; TRBD1 agrees at 11 bases. The trim removed 2 bases at V and 7 bases at J, leaving 13 bases unmatched. The CDR3 is 18 amino acids. The germline V gene has CDR1 MGHRA and CDR2 YSYEKL. CDR3 sequence (DNA): TGCGCCAGCAGCCAAAACGCCCAGGGACAGGGGGTCGGGCAGCCCCAGCATTTT. Protein: CASSQNAQGQGVGQPQHF.

This chain joins TRBV27 and TRBJ2-7; D is uncertain. V was cut by 2 bases and J by 2 bases, with 7 bases left in between. CDR1 and CDR2 from the germline V gene are MNHEY and SMNVEV (reference sequence). The CDR3 has 13 amino acids. For the CDR3, the DNA is TGTGCCAGCAGTTTAGCGGAGACCTACGAGCAGTACTTC. Encoded protein: CASSLAETYEQYF.

This chain uses TRBV6-4 with TRBJ1-2; D might be TRBD1 (6 bases). The CDR3 spans 18 residues. V was cut by 1 base and J by 1 base, with 19 bases left in between. Germline V gene data show CDR1 as MRHNA and CDR2 as SNTAGT. In DNA form, the CDR3 reads TGTGCCAGCAGTGACTTCCACTCTCCCGGGACAAGTAACTATGGCTACACCTTC. It specifies CASSDFHSPGTSNYGYTF.

J is TRBJ2-4 and V is TRBV6-6; 7 bases are shared with TRBD2. After removal of 3 bases from V and 4 bases from J, the junction contained 6 bases not matched to a gene. The CDR3 spans 15 residues. Germline values: CDR1 MNHNY, CDR2 SVGAGI (reference sequence). CDR3 sequence: CASSYGRDGKNIQYF. The DNA for the CDR3 is TGTGCCAGCAGTTATGGGAGGGATGGAAAAAACATTCAGTACTTC.

V and J are TRBV5-4 and TRBJ2-7, with 9 bases lining up with TRBD2. The trim removed 4 bases at V and 5 bases at J, leaving 13 bases unmatched. CDR3 size: 16 residues. Germline lookup yields CDR1 SGHNT and CDR2 YYREEE (reference sequence). Here the CDR3 reads CASSQTPGLASHEQYF. For the CDR3, the DNA is TGTGCCAGCAGCCAAACCCCGGGACTAGCTTCCCACGAGCAGTACTTC.

A note on this clone: At one of its ends the junction is not consistent with the germline gene, which may arise from a read error. This chain connects TRBV6-6 to TRBJ2-1, with D hard to call. CDR1 and CDR2 (germline): MNHNY, SVGAGI (reference sequence). This CDR3 has 13 residues. The CDR3 DNA is TGTGCCAGCAGTTACTCTCACTACGATGAGCAGTTCTTC. Translating gives CASSYSHYDEQFF.

The DNA for the CDR3 is TGTGCCAGTAGTCCCCGGACAGGGTGGGACGAGCAGTACTTC. Its translation is CASSPRTGWDEQYF. The V and J genes are TRBV19 and TRBJ2-7, with 8 bases that match TRBD1. The CDR3 contains 14 residues. V shed 5 bases and J 5 bases; nucleotides not matched to a gene: 8. Germline-derived CDR1 and CDR2 are LNHDA and SQIVND (reference sequence). Filled out from reference TRBV19 and TRBJ2-7, the complete variable domain reads DGGITQSPKYLFRKEGQNVTLSCEQNLNHDAMYWYRQDPGQGLRLIYYSQIVNDFQKGDIAEGYSVSREKKESFPLTVTSAQKNPTAFYLCASSPRTGWDEQYFGPGTRLTVT.